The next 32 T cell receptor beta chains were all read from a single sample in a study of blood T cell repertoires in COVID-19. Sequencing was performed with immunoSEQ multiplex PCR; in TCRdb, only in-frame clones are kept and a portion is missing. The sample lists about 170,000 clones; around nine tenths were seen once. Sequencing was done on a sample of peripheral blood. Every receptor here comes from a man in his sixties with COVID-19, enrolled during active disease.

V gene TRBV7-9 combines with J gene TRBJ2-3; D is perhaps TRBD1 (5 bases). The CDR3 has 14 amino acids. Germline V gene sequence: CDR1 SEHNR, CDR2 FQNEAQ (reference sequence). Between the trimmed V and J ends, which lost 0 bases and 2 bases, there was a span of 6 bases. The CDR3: CASSLADNTDTQYF. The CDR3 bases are TGTGCCAGCAGCTTAGCGGACAACACAGATACGCAGTATTTT. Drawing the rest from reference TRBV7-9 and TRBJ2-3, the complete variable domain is DTGVSQNPRHKITKRGQNVTFRCDPISEHNRLYWYRQTLGQGPEFLTYFQNEAQLEKSRLLSDRFSAERPKGSFSTLEIQRTEQGDSAMYLCASSLADNTDTQYFGPGTRLTVL.

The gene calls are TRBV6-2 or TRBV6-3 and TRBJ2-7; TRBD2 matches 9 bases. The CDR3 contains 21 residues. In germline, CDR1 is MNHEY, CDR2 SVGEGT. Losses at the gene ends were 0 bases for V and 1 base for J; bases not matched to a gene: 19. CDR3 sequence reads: CASSYSKVSGGPIRLSYEQYF. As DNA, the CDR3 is TGTGCCAGCAGTTACTCGAAGGTTAGCGGGGGCCCAATTAGACTTTCCTACGAGCAGTACTTC.

CDR3 protein: CASSEVDRGYEQYF. The CDR3 region has the DNA TGTGCCAGCAGTGAAGTGGACAGGGGCTACGAGCAGTACTTC. This sequence joins TRBV6-1 and TRBJ2-7; TRBD1 agrees at 9 bases. The CDR3 runs to 14 residues. Germline assignment: CDR1 MNHNS and CDR2 SASEGT. The ends lost 1 base at V and 3 bases at J; junction bases unmatched: 1.

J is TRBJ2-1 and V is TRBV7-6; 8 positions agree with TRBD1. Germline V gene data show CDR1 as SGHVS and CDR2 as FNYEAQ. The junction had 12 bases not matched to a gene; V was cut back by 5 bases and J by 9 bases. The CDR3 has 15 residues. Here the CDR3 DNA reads TGTGCCAGCAGCCCGACGCCCCGGACAGGGCTTGAGCAGTTCTTC. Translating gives CASSPTPRTGLEQFF.

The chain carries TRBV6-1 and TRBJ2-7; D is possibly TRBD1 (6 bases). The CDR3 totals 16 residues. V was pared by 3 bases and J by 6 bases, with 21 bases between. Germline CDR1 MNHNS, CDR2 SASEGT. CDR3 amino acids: CASSDQNRDTRREQYF. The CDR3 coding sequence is TGTGCCAGCAGTGACCAAAACCGGGACACCCGGCGCGAGCAGTACTTC.

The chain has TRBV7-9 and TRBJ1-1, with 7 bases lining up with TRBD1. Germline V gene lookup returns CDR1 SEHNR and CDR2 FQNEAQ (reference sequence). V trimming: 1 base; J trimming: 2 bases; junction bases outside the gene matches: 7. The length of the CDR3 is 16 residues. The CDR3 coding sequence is TGTGCCAGCAGCTTAGGATTGGCAGGGGGTAACACTGAAGCTTTCTTT. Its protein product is CASSLGLAGGNTEAFF.

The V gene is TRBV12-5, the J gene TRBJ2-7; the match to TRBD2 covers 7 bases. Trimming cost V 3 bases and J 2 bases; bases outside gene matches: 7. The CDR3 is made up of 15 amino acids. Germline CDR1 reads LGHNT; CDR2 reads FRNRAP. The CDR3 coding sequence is TGTGCTAGTGGTTTAGCGGGCCGGGGGGCCTACGAGCAGTACTTC. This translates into CASGLAGRGAYEQYF.

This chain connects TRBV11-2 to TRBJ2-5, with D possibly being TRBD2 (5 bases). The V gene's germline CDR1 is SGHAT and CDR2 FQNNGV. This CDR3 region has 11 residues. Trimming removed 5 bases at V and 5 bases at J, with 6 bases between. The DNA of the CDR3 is TGTGCCAGCAGCCGAGGGGAGACCCAGTACTTC. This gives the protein CASSRGETQYF.

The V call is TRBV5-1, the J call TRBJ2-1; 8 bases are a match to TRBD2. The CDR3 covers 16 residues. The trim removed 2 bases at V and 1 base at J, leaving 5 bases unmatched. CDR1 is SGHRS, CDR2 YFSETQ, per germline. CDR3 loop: CASSFGTGGSYNEQFF. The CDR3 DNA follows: TGCGCCAGCAGCTTTGGCACGGGGGGGTCCTACAATGAGCAGTTCTTC.

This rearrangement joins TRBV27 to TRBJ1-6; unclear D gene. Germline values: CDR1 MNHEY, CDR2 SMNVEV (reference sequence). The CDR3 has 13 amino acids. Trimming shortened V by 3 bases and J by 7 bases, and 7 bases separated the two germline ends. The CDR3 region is CASSFERNSPLHF. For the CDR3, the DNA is TGTGCCAGCAGTTTTGAGAGGAATTCACCCCTCCACTTT.

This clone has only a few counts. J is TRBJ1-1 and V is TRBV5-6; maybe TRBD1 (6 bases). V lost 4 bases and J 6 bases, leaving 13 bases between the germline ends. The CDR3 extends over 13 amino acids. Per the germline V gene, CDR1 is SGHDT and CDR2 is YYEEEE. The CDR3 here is CASSRQGWAEAFF. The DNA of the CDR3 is TGTGCCAGCAGCCGTCAGGGGTGGGCTGAAGCTTTCTTT. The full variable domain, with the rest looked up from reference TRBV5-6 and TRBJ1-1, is DAGVTQSPTHLIKTRGQQVTLRCSPKSGHDTVSWYQQALGQGPQFIFQYYEEEERQRGNFPDRFSGHQFPNYSSELNVNALLLGDSALYLCASSRQGWAEAFFGQGTRLTVV.

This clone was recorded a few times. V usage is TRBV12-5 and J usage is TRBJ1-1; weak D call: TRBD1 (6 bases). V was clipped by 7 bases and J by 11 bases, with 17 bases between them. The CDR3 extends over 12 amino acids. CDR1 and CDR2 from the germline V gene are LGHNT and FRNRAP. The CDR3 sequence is CASAQVGGVAFF. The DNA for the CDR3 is TGTGCTAGTGCTCAGGTAGGGGGTGTCGCTTTCTTT.

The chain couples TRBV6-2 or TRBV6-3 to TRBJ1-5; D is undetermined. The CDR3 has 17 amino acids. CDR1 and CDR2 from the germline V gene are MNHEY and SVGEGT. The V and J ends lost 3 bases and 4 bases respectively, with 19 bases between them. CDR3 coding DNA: TGTGCCAGCAGTTATGTCAGCGGTCGGAAAGAAAATCAGCCCCAGCATTTT. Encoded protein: CASSYVSGRKENQPQHF.

The CDR3 sequence is CASTHGGGDSPLHF. In nucleotides, the CDR3 is TGTGCCAGCACCCACGGGGGGGGAGACTCACCCCTCCACTTT. The chain carries TRBV28 and TRBJ1-6; perhaps TRBD1 as D (5 bases). From germline, CDR1 is MDHEN and CDR2 SYDVKM. This CDR3 is 14 amino acids long. V lost 7 bases and J 10 bases, leaving 17 bases between the germline ends.

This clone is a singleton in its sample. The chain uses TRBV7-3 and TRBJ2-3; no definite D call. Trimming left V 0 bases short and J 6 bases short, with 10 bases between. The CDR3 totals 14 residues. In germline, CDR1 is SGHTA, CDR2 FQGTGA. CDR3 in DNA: TGTGCCAGCAGCTTAACGTTCTCGAGGGATACGCAGTATTTT. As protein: CASSLTFSRDTQYF.

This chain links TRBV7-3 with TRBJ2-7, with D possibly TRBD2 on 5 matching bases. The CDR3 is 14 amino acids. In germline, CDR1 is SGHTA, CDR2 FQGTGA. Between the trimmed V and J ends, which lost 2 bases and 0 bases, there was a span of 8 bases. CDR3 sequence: CASSLLGSSYEQYF. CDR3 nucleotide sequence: TGTGCCAGCAGCTTATTGGGGAGCTCCTACGAGCAGTACTTC. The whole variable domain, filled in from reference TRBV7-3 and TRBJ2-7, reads GAGVSQTPSNKVTEKGKYVELRCDPISGHTALYWYRQSLGQGPEFLIYFQGTGAADDSGLPNDRFFAVRPEGSVSTLKIQRTERGDSAVYLCASSLLGSSYEQYFGPGTRLTVT.

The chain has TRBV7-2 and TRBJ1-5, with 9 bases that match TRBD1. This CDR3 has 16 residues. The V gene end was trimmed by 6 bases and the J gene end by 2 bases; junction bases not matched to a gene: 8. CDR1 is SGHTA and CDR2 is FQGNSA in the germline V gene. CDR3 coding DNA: TGTGCCAGCAGGGCGGGACAGGGTTCTGGCAATCAGCCCCAGCATTTT. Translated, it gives CASRAGQGSGNQPQHF.

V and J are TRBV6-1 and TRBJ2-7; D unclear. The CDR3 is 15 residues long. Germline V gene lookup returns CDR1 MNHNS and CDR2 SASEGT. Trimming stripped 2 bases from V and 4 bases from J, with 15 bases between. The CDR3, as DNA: TGTGCCAGCAGTGAATACCTCGGCGGAGAGTACGAGCAGTACTTC. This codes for CASSEYLGGEYEQYF.

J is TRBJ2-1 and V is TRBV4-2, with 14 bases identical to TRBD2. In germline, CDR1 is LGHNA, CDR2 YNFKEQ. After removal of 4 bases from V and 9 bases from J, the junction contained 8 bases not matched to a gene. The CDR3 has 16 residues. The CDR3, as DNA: TGTGCCAGCAGCCCGGGGACTAGCGGGGGTCCCGGTGAGCAGTTCTTC. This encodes CASSPGTSGGPGEQFF.

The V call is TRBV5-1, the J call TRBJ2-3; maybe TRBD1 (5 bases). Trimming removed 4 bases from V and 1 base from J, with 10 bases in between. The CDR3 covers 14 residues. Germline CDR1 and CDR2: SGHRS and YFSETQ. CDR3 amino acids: CASSQGGGTDTQYF. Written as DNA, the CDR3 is TGCGCCAGCAGCCAGGGTGGTGGCACAGATACGCAGTATTTT.

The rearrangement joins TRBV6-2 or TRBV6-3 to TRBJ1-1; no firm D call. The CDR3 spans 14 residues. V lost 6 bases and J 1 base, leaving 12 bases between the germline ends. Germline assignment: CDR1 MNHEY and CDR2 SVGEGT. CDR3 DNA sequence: TGTGCCAGCAGCGTGACCGGGTCGAACACTGAAGCTTTCTTT. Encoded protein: CASSVTGSNTEAFF.

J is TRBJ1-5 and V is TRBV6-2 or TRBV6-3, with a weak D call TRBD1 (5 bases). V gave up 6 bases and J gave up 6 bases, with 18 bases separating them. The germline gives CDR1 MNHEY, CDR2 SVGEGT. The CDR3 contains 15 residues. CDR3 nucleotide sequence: TGTGCCAGCAGCCCGTACCAGGGAAGAGGTCAGCCCCAGCATTTT. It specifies CASSPYQGRGQPQHF.

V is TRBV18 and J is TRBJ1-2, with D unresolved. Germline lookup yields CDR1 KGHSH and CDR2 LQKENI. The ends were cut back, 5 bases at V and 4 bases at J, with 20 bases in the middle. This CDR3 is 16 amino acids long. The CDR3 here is CASSSEGRGLGYGYTF. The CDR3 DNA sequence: TGTGCCAGCTCATCCGAGGGCCGGGGTTTAGGCTATGGCTACACCTTC.

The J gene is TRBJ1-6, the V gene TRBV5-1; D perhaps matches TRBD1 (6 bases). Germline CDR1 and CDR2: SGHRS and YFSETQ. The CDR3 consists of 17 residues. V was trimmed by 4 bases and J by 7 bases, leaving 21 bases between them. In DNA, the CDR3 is TGCGCCAGCAGCGAAGGACAGCCTCCTCGGGGAAATTCACCCCTCCACTTT. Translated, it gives CASSEGQPPRGNSPLHF.

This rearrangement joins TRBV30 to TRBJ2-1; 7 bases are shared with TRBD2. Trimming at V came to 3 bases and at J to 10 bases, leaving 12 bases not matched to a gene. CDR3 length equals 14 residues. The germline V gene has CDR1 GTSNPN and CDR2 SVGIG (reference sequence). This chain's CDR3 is CAWSIGGSSHEQFF. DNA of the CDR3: TGTGCCTGGAGCATCGGCGGGAGTAGTCACGAGCAGTTCTTC.

This CDR3 is CASSLTSPGTQYF. CDR3 in DNA: TGTGCCAGCAGCCTAACCTCCCCCGGGACCCAGTACTTC. This sequence joins TRBV11-1 and TRBJ2-5; no definite D call. Trimming cost V 5 bases and J 7 bases, with 14 bases left between them. CDR3 length equals 13 residues. Per the germline V gene, CDR1 is SGHAT and CDR2 is FQDESV (reference sequence).

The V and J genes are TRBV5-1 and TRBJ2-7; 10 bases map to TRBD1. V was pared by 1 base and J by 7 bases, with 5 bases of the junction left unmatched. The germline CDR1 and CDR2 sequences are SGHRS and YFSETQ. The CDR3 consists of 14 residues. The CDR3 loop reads CASSLRPGQGEQYF. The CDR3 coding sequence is TGCGCCAGCAGCTTGAGGCCGGGACAGGGGGAGCAGTACTTC.

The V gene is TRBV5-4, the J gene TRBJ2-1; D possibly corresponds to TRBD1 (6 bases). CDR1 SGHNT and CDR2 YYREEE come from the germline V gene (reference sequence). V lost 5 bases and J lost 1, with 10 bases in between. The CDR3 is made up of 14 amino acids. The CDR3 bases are TGTGCCAGCAGGCGACAGGAGTCCTACAATGAGCAGTTCTTC. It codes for CASRRQESYNEQFF.

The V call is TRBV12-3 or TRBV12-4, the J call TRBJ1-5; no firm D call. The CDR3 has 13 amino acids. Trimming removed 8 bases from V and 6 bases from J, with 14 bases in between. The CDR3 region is CASRGQVSQPQHF. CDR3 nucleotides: TGTGCCAGCCGGGGTCAGGTCTCTCAGCCCCAGCATTTT.

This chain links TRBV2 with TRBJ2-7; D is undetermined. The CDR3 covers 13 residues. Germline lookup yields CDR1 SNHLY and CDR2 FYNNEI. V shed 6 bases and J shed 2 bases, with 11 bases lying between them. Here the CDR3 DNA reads TGTGCCAGCAGATTCCGAGAAACCTACGAGCAGTACTTC. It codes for CASRFRETYEQYF. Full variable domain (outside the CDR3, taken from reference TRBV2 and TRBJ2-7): EPEVTQTPSHQVTQMGQEVILRCVPISNHLYFYWYRQILGQKVEFLVSFYNNEISEKSEIFDDQFSVERPDGSNFTLKIRSTKLEDSAMYFCASRFRETYEQYFGPGTRLTVT.

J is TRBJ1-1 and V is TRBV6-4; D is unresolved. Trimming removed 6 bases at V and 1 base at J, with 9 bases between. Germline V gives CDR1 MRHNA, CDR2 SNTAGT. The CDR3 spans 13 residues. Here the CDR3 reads CASSFAENTEAFF. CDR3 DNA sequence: TGTGCCAGCAGCTTCGCAGAGAACACTGAAGCTTTCTTT.

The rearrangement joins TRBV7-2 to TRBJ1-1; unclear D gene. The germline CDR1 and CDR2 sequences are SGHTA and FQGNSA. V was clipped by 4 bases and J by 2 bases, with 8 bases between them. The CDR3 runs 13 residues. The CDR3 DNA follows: TGTGCCAGCAGCTCGACAATTAACACTGAAGCTTTCTTT. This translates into CASSSTINTEAFF. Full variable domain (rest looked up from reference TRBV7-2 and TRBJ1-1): GAGVSQSPSNKVTEKGKDVELRCDPISGHTALYWYRQSLGQGLEFLIYFQGNSAPDKSGLPSDRFSAERTGGSVSTLTIQRTQQEDSAVYLCASSSTINTEAFFGQGTRLTVV.